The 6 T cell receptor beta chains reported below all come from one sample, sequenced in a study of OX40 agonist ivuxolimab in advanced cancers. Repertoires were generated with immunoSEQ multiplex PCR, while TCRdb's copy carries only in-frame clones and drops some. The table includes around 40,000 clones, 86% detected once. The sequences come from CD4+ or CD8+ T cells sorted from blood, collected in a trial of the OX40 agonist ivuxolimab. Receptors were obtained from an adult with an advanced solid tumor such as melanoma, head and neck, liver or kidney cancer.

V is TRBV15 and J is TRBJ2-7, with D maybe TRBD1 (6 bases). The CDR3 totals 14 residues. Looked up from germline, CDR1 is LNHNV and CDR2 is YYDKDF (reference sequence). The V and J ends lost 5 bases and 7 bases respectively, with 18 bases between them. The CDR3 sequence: CATSQHRDTREQYF. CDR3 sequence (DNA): TGTGCCACCAGCCAACACCGGGACACGCGGGAGCAGTACTTC.

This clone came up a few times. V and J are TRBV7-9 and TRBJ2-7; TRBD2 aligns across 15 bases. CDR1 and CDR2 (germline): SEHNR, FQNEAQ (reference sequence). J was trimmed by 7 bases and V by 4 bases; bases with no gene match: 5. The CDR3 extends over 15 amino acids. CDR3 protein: CASSSMGLAGGEQYF. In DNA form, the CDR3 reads TGTGCCAGCAGCTCCATGGGACTAGCGGGGGGAGAGCAGTACTTC.

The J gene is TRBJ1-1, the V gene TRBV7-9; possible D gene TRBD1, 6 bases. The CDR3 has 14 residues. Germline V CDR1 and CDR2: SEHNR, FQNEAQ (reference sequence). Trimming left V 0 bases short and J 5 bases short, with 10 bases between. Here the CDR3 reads CASSLAQGRTEAFF. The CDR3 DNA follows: TGTGCCAGCAGCTTAGCTCAGGGGCGGACTGAAGCTTTCTTT.

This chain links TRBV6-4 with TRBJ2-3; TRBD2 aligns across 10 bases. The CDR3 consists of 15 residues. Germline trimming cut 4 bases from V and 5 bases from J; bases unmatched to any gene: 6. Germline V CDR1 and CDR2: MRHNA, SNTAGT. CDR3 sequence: CASSGRLAGVDTQYF. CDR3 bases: TGTGCCAGCAGTGGCAGACTAGCGGGTGTAGATACGCAGTATTTT.

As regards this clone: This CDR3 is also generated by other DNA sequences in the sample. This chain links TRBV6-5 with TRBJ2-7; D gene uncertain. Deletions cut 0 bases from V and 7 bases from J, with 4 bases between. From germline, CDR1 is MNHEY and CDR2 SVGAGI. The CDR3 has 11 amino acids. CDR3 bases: TGTGCCAGCAGTTACTCGGGAGAGCAGTACTTC. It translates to CASSYSGEQYF.

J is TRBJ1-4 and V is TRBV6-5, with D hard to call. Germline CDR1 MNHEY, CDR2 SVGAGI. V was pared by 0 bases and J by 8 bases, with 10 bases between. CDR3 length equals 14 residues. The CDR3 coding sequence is TGTGCCAGCAGTTACTCGATTATGGGCGAAAAACTGTTTTTT. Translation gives CASSYSIMGEKLFF.